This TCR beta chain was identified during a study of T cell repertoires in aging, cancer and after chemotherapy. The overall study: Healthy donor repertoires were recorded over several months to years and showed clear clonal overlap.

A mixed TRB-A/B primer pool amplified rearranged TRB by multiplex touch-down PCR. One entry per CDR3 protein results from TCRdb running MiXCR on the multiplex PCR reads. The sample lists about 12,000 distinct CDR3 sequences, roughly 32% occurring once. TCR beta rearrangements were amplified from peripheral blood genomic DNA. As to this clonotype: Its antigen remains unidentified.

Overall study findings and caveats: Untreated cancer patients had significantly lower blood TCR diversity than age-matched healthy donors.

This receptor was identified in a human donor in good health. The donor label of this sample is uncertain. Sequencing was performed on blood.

The CDR3 DNA is TGTGCCAGCAGTATCGGGACAGGCGATCAGCCCCAGCATTTT. Encoded protein: CASSIGTGDQPQHF. The rearrangement links TRBV6-2 or TRBV6-3 to TRBJ1-5; 8 bases align to TRBD1. With 5 bases clipped from V and 5 bases from J, the junction kept 5 bases outside the gene matches. The germline gives CDR1 MNHEY, CDR2 SVGEGT. The CDR3 extends over 14 amino acids.